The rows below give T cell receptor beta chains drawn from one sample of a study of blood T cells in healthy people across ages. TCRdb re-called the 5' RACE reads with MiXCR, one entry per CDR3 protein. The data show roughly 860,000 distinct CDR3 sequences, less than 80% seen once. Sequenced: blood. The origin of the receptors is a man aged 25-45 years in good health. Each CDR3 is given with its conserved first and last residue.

CDR3: CASSPSDTEAQYF
length: 13
V: TRBV7-2
J: TRBJ2-7

CDR3: CASSLDPGTTEAFF
length: 14
V: TRBV7-6
J: TRBJ1-1

CDR3: CSAIWTVGLLQTQYF
length: 15
V: TRBV20-1
J: TRBJ2-5

CDR3: CASSANPGTANTEAFF
length: 16
V: TRBV25-1
J: TRBJ1-1

CDR3: CASSFGGQPYQPQHF
length: 15
V: TRBV5-6
J: TRBJ1-5

CDR3: CSVLRQYTEAFF
length: 12
V: TRBV29-1
J: TRBJ1-1

CDR3: CASSFGGGYTGELFF
length: 15
V: TRBV7-2
J: TRBJ2-2

CDR3: CSALTGTSEETQYF
length: 14
V: TRBV20-1
J: TRBJ2-5

CDR3: CASSSVAGDYGYTF
length: 14
V: TRBV9
J: TRBJ1-2

CDR3: CASSVQGADYEQYF
length: 14
V: TRBV9
J: TRBJ2-7

CDR3: CASSPRQGAGETQYF
length: 15
V: TRBV7-3
J: TRBJ2-5

CDR3: CASSEGWSSSYERYF
length: 15
V: TRBV11-2
J: TRBJ2-4

CDR3: CSASTDQETQYF
length: 12
V: TRBV20-1
J: TRBJ2-5

CDR3: CASSRRTGRPQTQYF
length: 15
V: TRBV28
J: TRBJ2-5

CDR3: CSAPGTRFEETQYF
length: 14
V: TRBV20-1
J: TRBJ2-5

CDR3: CASRGIGAYEQYF
length: 13
V: TRBV6-5
J: NA

CDR3: CAISELTGGETQYF
length: 14
V: TRBV10-3
J: TRBJ2-5

CDR3: CASSLRDSSQETQYF
length: 15
V: TRBV12-3/TRBV12-4
J: TRBJ2-5

CDR3: CAIRENRGTDTQYF
length: 14
V: TRBV10-3
J: TRBJ2-3

CDR3: CASSLDSGQDVNEQFF
length: 16
V: TRBV7-2
J: TRBJ2-1

CDR3: CSARDPSGGGAKTQYF
length: 16
V: TRBV20-1
J: NA

CDR3: CASSPTGTGGAHYGYTF
length: 17
V: TRBV4-2
J: TRBJ1-2

CDR3: CASRRGAEATYTQYF
length: 15
V: TRBV6-6
J: TRBJ2-3

CDR3: CASSLQGRQPQHF
length: 13
V: TRBV5-5
J: TRBJ1-5

CDR3: CASSRGTSGIYNEQFF
length: 16
V: TRBV11-3
J: TRBJ2-1

CDR3: CASSLAWTGRDQPQHF
length: 16
V: TRBV27
J: TRBJ1-5

CDR3: CASSFRSDRNTEAFF
length: 15
V: TRBV6-5
J: TRBJ1-1

CDR3: CSARDHRGSAEAFF
length: 14
V: TRBV20-1
J: TRBJ1-1